This T cell receptor (beta chain) was recovered during a study of cytomegalovirus exposure and HLA in healthy donors. Study-level points and caveats: A later analysis found TCR association rates differed by HLA locus, highest for DRB1 and lowest for HLA-C.

Though nominally healthy at sampling, donors likely had unrecorded immune exposures. Per germline, CDR1 KGHSH and CDR2 LQKENI. Losses at the gene ends were 3 bases for V and 7 bases for J; bases not matched to a gene: 8. The CDR3 sequence is 15 residues long. Both 60 Vbeta primers and 13 Jbeta primers went into the PCR. In the original workflow: In a later analysis, approximately 80 million unique TCR beta chains included roughly 11 million shared by two or more donors. Measured with immunoSEQ multiplex PCR; TCRdb has only the in-frame clones, and not every one. V and J calls plus clone size are reproduced from that table; the DNA served to infer D and trimming. The sample includes fewer than 200,000 clones, approximately 81% seen only once; the top ten take around 1.5%. Concerning this clone itself: What it binds is unknown.

V usage is TRBV18 and J usage is TRBJ2-2; TRBD1 aligns across 7 bases. Sample: PBMCs. This clonotype was obtained from a man aged 18 to 30 in good health and CMV-seronegative. CDR3 nucleotide sequence: TGTGCCAGCTCACCCCTACAGGGGTTCGACGGGGAGCTGTTTTTT. It codes for CASSPLQGFDGELFF.